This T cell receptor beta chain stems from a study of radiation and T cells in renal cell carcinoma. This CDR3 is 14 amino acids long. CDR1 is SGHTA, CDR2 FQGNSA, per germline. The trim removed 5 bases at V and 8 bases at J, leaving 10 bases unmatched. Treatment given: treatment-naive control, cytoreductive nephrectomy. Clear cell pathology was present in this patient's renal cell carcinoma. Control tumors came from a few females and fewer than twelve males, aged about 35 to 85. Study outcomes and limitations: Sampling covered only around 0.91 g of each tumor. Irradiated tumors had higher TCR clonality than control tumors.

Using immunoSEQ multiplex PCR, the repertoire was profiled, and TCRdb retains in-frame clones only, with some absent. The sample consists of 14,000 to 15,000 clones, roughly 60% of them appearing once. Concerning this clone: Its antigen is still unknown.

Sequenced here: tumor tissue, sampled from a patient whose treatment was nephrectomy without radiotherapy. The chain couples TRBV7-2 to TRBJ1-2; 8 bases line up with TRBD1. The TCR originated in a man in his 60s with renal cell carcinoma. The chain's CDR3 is CASSMDRAWLGYTF. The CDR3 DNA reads TGTGCCAGCAGCATGGACAGGGCTTGGCTCGGCTACACCTTC. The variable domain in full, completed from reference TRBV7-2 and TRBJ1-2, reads GAGVSQSPSNKVTEKGKDVELRCDPISGHTALYWYRQSLGQGLEFLIYFQGNSAPDKSGLPSDRFSAERTGGSVSTLTIQRTQQEDSAVYLCASSMDRAWLGYTFGSGTRLTVV.